One sample yielded the 9 T cell receptor beta chains listed below, sequenced in a study of control samples from healthy donors and cancer patients. Repertoires were generated with immunoSEQ multiplex PCR, while TCRdb's copy carries only in-frame clones and drops some. The top ten clones hold roughly 4% of a sample with about 130,000 clones, just under 95% of them seen once. Sequencing was performed on blood. Source of these receptors: a man aged 30 to 45 in good health.

This chain joins TRBV2 and TRBJ1-3; D not certain. Germline V gene lookup returns CDR1 SNHLY and CDR2 FYNNEI. The CDR3 is 13 residues long. V was shortened by 6 bases and J by 1 base, with 7 bases between the two germline ends. The DNA of the CDR3 is TGTGCCAGCAGGGAGCAATCTGGAAACACCATATATTTT. Amino acids: CASREQSGNTIYF. The full variable domain, its missing parts supplied by reference TRBV2 and TRBJ1-3, is EPEVTQTPSHQVTQMGQEVILRCVPISNHLYFYWYRQILGQKVEFLVSFYNNEISEKSEIFDDQFSVERPDGSNFTLKIRSTKLEDSAMYFCASREQSGNTIYFGEGSWLTVV.

The rearrangement joins TRBV7-2 to TRBJ2-3, with D perhaps matching TRBD1 or TRBD2 (5 bases each). Germline CDR1 SGHTA, CDR2 FQGNSA. There are 14 residues in the CDR3. Trimming left V 7 bases short and J 2 bases short, with 13 bases between. This chain's CDR3 is CASKIPGTTDTQYF. The CDR3 coding sequence is TGTGCCAGCAAAATTCCCGGGACCACAGATACGCAGTATTTT.

The J gene is TRBJ1-4, the V gene TRBV5-1; unclear D gene. Germline CDR1 and CDR2: SGHRS and YFSETQ. CDR3 size: 15 residues. V was pared by 4 bases and J by 0 bases, with 10 bases between. The CDR3 protein is CASSRLGATNEKLFF. In DNA, the CDR3 is TGCGCCAGCAGCCGTCTTGGGGCAACTAATGAAAAACTGTTTTTT.

The sample holds one count of this clone. The V gene is TRBV29-1, the J gene TRBJ1-1; D possibly corresponds to TRBD1 (6 bases). V lost 7 bases to trimming and J lost 2 bases, with 14 bases between them. CDR3 length: 13 residues. Per germline, CDR1 SQVTM and CDR2 ANQGSEA. CDR3 DNA: TGCAGCGCCTGGACAGATCTAAACACTGAAGCTTTCTTT. Protein product: CSAWTDLNTEAFF. The whole variable domain, remainder taken from reference TRBV29-1 and TRBJ1-1, is SAVISQKPSRDICQRGTSLTIQCQVDSQVTMMFWYRQQPGQSLTLIATANQGSEATYESGFVIDKFPISRPNLTFSTLTVSNMSPEDSSIYLCSAWTDLNTEAFFGQGTRLTVV.

The chain recombines TRBV27 with TRBJ1-4, with a weak D call TRBD1 (6 bases). CDR1 and CDR2 from the germline V gene are MNHEY and SMNVEV (reference sequence). This CDR3 has 15 residues. V dropped 3 bases and J dropped 8 bases, with 16 bases sitting between them. CDR3 nucleotide sequence: TGTGCCAGCAGTTTCTGGCACAGGGCAGGCGAAAAACTGTTTTTT. It encodes CASSFWHRAGEKLFF.

The rearrangement uses TRBV4-2 and TRBJ2-7; 8 bases fit TRBD1. Germline V lookup: CDR1 LGHNA, CDR2 YNFKEQ. The CDR3 runs 15 residues. Trimming took 0 bases from V and 0 from J; bases not matched to a gene: 1. CDR3 DNA: TGTGCCAGCAGCCAAGAGGGACAGGACTCCTACGAGCAGTACTTC. It encodes CASSQEGQDSYEQYF.

V is TRBV6-4 and J is TRBJ1-1; 7 positions match TRBD1. Germline CDR1 and CDR2: MRHNA and SNTAGT. Trimming at V came to 3 bases and at J to 1 base, leaving 5 bases not matched to a gene. This CDR3 is 15 amino acids long. Here the CDR3 reads CASSDSDRANTEAFF. In nucleotides, the CDR3 is TGTGCCAGCAGTGATTCCGACAGGGCGAACACTGAAGCTTTCTTT.

This sequence joins TRBV7-2 and TRBJ1-2; 8 bases align to TRBD1. CDR1 is SGHTA, CDR2 FQGNSA, per germline. V trimming: 5 bases; J trimming: 3 bases; junction bases outside the gene matches: 8. This CDR3 has 15 amino acids. The DNA for the CDR3 is TGTGCCAGCAGCGCTGGACAGGGAGAATACTATGGCTACACCTTC. Protein product: CASSAGQGEYYGYTF.

This clone was observed a few times. The V and J genes are TRBV5-1 and TRBJ2-5; D is uncertain. V lost 4 bases and J 2 bases, leaving 21 bases between the germline ends. This CDR3 is 17 amino acids long. Germline CDR1 is SGHRS and CDR2 is YFSETQ. The CDR3 coding sequence is TGCGCCAGCAGCACAAACCCGGGTTCGGTAAGACAAGAGACCCAGTACTTC. Protein product: CASSTNPGSVRQETQYF. Together with reference TRBV5-1 and TRBJ2-5, the CDR3 gives the full variable domain: KAGVTQTPRYLIKTRGQQVTLSCSPISGHRSVSWYQQTPGQGLQFLFEYFSETQRNKGNFPGRFSGRQFSNSRSEMNVSTLELGDSALYLCASSTNPGSVRQETQYFGPGTRLLVL.